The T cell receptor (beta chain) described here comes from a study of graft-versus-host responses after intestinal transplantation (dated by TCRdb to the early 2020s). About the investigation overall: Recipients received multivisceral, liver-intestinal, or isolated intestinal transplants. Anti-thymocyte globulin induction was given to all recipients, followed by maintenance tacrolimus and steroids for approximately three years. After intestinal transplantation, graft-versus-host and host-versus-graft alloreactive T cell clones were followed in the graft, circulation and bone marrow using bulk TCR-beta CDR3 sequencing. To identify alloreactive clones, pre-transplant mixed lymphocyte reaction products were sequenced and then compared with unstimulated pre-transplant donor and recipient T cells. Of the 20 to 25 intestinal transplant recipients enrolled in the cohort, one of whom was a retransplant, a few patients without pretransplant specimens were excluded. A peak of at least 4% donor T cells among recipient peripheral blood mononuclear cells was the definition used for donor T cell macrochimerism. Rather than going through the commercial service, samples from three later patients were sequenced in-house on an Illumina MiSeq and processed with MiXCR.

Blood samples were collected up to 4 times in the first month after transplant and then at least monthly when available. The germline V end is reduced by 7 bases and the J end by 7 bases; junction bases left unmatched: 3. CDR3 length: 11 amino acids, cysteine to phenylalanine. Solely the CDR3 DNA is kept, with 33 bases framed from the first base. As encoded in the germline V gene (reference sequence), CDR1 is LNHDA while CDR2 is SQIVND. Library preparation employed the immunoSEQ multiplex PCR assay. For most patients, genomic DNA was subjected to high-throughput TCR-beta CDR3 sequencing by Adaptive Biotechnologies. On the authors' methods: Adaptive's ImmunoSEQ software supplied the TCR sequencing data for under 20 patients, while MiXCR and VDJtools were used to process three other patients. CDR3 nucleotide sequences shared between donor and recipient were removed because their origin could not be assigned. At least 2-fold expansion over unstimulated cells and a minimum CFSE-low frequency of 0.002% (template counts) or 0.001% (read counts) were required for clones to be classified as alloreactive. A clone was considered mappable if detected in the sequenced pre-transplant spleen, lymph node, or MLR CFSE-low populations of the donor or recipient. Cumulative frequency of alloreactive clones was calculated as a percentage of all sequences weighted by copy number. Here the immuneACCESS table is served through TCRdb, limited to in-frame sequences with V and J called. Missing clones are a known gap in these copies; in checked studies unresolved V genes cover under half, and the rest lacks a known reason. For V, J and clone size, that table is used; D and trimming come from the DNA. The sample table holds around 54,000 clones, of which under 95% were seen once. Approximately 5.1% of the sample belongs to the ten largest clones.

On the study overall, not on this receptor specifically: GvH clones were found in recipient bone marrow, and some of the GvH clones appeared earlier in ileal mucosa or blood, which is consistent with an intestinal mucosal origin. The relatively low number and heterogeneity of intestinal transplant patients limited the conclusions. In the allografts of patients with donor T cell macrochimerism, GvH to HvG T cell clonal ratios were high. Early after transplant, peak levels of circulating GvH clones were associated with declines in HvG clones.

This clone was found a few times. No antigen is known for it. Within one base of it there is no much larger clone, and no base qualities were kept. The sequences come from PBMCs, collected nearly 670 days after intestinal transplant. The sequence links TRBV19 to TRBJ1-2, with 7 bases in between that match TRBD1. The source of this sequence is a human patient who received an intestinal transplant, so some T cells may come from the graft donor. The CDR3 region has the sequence CASTGGSGYTF. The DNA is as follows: TGTGCCAGTACAGGGGGGAGTGGCTACACCTTC.